This passage covers 8 T cell receptor beta chains from one sample sequenced in a study of cytomegalovirus exposure and HLA in healthy donors. The PCR had 60 Vbeta and 13 Jbeta primers. TCRdb's copy holds only in-frame clones and misses some; the assay was immunoSEQ multiplex PCR. The table shows 95,000 to 150,000 clones, with around 73% occurring only once. Sequenced material: PBMCs. The receptor source for this set is a man aged 60-69 years in good health and CMV-seropositive.

The gene calls are TRBV29-1 and TRBJ1-4, with no clear D. Germline V CDR1 and CDR2: SQVTM, ANQGSEA. The CDR3 has 12 amino acids. Trimming removed 4 bases from V and 7 bases from J, with 10 bases in between. The CDR3: CSVGLGVEKLFF. The CDR3, as DNA: TGCAGCGTTGGGCTCGGAGTTGAAAAACTGTTTTTT.

This chain uses TRBV5-1 with TRBJ1-6; D uncertain. The length of the CDR3 is 15 residues. Germline V gene sequence: CDR1 SGHRS, CDR2 YFSETQ. Trimming took off 0 bases at V and 5 bases at J, with 9 bases between the two ends. CDR3 nucleotides: TGCGCCAGCAGCTTGGTGTCGGGAAATAATTCACCCCTCCACTTT. As protein: CASSLVSGNNSPLHF.

There are a few counts of this clone. V and J are TRBV5-1 and TRBJ1-2, with D unresolved. The CDR3 extends over 15 amino acids. Between the trimmed V and J ends, which lost 4 bases and 0 bases, there was a span of 13 bases. Germline loops: CDR1 SGHRS, CDR2 YFSETQ. Written as DNA, the CDR3 is TGCGCCAGCAGCCCCACGGGAAGTCCTAACTATGGCTACACCTTC. Translating gives CASSPTGSPNYGYTF. The full variable domain, rest sourced from reference TRBV5-1 and TRBJ1-2, is KAGVTQTPRYLIKTRGQQVTLSCSPISGHRSVSWYQQTPGQGLQFLFEYFSETQRNKGNFPGRFSGRQFSNSRSEMNVSTLELGDSALYLCASSPTGSPNYGYTFGSGTRLTVV.

This chain links TRBV28 with TRBJ1-5; 8 nucleotides align to TRBD1. The CDR3 runs to 15 residues. V gave up 5 bases and J gave up 6 bases; unmatched junction bases: 9. The germline V gene has CDR1 MDHEN and CDR2 SYDVKM. The CDR3 here is CASSVQGEWGQPQHF. The CDR3 nucleotides are TGTGCCAGCAGTGTACAGGGGGAGTGGGGTCAGCCCCAGCATTTT.

This clone occurred once. This chain links TRBV5-1 with TRBJ1-3; tentatively, D is TRBD1 (6 bases). CDR3 length: 17 residues. V was clipped by 0 bases and J by 1 base, with 14 bases between them. Germline assignment: CDR1 SGHRS and CDR2 YFSETQ. This chain's CDR3 is CASSLEGPGDSGNTIYF. The CDR3 DNA follows: TGCGCCAGCAGCTTGGAGGGACCAGGGGATTCTGGAAACACCATATATTTT.

The chain uses TRBV30 and TRBJ1-6; TRBD1 is a possible D gene (5 bases). The CDR3 is made up of 13 amino acids. The germline V gene has CDR1 GTSNPN and CDR2 SVGIG (reference sequence). V was trimmed by 8 bases and J by 3 bases, leaving 11 bases between them. The CDR3 region is CALTDSYNSPLHF. The CDR3 nucleotides are TGTGCCCTGACTGACAGCTATAATTCACCCCTCCACTTT.

This chain links TRBV5-1 with TRBJ1-1; D not resolved. CDR1 and CDR2 from the germline V gene are SGHRS and YFSETQ. The CDR3 length is 16 residues. V was pared by 0 bases and J by 0 bases, with 12 bases between. The CDR3 DNA is TGCGCCAGCAGCTTGGATCCGTGGGCTATGAACACTGAAGCTTTCTTT. It translates to CASSLDPWAMNTEAFF.

This chain links TRBV5-6 with TRBJ1-2; D ambiguous. Germline lookup yields CDR1 SGHDT and CDR2 YYEEEE. Trimming took off 4 bases at V and 8 bases at J, with 9 bases between the two ends. This CDR3 is built from 11 residues. This CDR3 reads CASSRDWGYTF. CDR3 in DNA: TGTGCCAGCAGCCGTGACTGGGGCTACACCTTC. The complete variable domain, with remaining parts taken from reference TRBV5-6 and TRBJ1-2, reads DAGVTQSPTHLIKTRGQQVTLRCSPKSGHDTVSWYQQALGQGPQFIFQYYEEEERQRGNFPDRFSGHQFPNYSSELNVNALLLGDSALYLCASSRDWGYTFGSGTRLTVV.